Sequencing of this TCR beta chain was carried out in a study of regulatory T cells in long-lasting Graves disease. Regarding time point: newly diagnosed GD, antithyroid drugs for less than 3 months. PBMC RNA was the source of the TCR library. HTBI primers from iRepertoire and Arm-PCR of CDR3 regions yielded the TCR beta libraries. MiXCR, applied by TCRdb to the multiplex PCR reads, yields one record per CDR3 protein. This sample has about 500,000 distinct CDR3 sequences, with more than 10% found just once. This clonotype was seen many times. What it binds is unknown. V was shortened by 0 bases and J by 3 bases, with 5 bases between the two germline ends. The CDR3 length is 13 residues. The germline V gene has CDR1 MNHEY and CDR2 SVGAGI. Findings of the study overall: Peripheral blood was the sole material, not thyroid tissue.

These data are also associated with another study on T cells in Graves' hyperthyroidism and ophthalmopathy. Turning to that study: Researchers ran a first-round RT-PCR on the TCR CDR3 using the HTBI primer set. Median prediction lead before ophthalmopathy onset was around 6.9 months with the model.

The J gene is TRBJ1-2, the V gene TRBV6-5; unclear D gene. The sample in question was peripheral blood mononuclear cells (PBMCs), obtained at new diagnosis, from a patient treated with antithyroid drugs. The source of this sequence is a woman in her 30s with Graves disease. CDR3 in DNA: TGTGCCAGCAGTTACTCGCCAGACTATGGCTACACCTTC. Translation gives CASSYSPDYGYTF.